A single sample is the source of the 4 T cell receptor beta chains below, sequenced in a study of CD8+CD57+ T cells in acquired aplastic anemia. CDR3 and TCR beta VDJ profiling relied on genomic DNA as the template. TCRdb re-derived calls from the reads in MiXCR, one entry per CDR3 protein. The data show roughly 130,000 distinct CDR3 sequences, 48% seen once. The sample was sorted CD4+, CD8+, or CD8+CD57+ T cells (not recorded which) from PBMCs. These receptors all stem from a human donor in good health, serving as a control.

This clonotype has at least ten counts. The chain is built from TRBV7-9 and TRBJ1-1, with 7 bases identical to TRBD1. V lost 2 bases to trimming and J lost 5 bases; unmatched junction nucleotides: 2. The CDR3 covers 13 residues. Per germline, CDR1 SEHNR and CDR2 FQNEAQ (reference sequence). The CDR3 DNA reads TGTGCCAGCAGCTTACAGGGGGGGACTGAAGCTTTCTTT. Its protein product is CASSLQGGTEAFF.

This chain connects TRBV2 to TRBJ1-5; no definite D call. There are 18 residues in the CDR3. V lost 6 bases and J 0 bases, leaving 21 bases between the germline ends. CDR1 is SNHLY and CDR2 is FYNNEI in the germline V gene. This CDR3 is CASRAISTRENSNQPQHF. CDR3 nucleotides: TGTGCCAGCAGAGCCATTTCAACCCGGGAAAATAGCAATCAGCCCCAGCATTTT.

The V call is TRBV20-1, the J call TRBJ2-7; D perhaps matches TRBD2 (5 bases). The CDR3 sequence is 14 residues long. From germline, CDR1 is DFQATT and CDR2 SNEGSKA (reference sequence). V was clipped by 5 bases and J by 2 bases, with 16 bases between them. The DNA of the CDR3 is TGCAGTGCTCTCCCATTTTCGGGGACCTACGAGCAGTACTTC. This translates into CSALPFSGTYEQYF.

This clonotype was found many times. This sequence joins TRBV5-1 and TRBJ2-3, with 7 bases lining up with TRBD1. From germline, CDR1 is SGHRS and CDR2 YFSETQ. This CDR3 is built from 14 residues. The junction had 7 bases not matched to a gene; V was cut back by 7 bases and J by 2 bases. The DNA for the CDR3 is TGCGCCAGCCGGAAAGACAGGGACACAGATACGCAGTATTTT. Residues: CASRKDRDTDTQYF.